What follows are 32 T cell receptor beta chains derived from one specimen sequenced in a study of T cell responses to AZD1222 COVID-19 vaccine (dated by TCRdb to the early 2020s). The time point label here, explained by the study, means: about 28 days (+/-7) after the second vaccine dose. Library creation used the immunoSEQ multiplex PCR assay. TCRdb took over this immuneACCESS table, retaining in-frame rearrangements with V and J assigned. Such tables are incomplete; in checked studies, under half of the missing clones stem from an unresolved V gene, and the remainder is unexplained. The sample table lists fewer than 150,000 clones, 92% of them with a count of one. The ten top clones hold about 8% of the sample. Sequencing used peripheral blood, obtained 28 days after the second AZD1222 dose. All receptors derive from an adult who received the AZD1222 COVID-19 vaccine.

The V gene is TRBV3-1 (or the pseudogene TRBV3-2), the J gene TRBJ1-4, with D maybe TRBD1 (5 bases). Germline V CDR1 and CDR2: LGHDT, YNNKEL (reference sequence). The V end lost 3 bases, the J end lost 1 base, and 9 bases lay between the germline ends. The CDR3 has 15 residues. As DNA, the CDR3 is TGTGCCAGCAGCCACGACAGACAAACTAATGAAAAACTGTTTTTT. Its translation: CASSHDRQTNEKLFF.

This sequence joins TRBV19 and TRBJ1-4; a possible D gene is TRBD1 (5 bases). CDR1 is LNHDA and CDR2 is SQIVND in the germline V gene (reference sequence). This CDR3 has 17 amino acids. Trimming removed 4 bases at V and 1 base at J, with 16 bases between. CDR3: CASSTDSGLETNEKLFF. The CDR3 nucleotides read TGTGCCAGTAGTACCGACTCAGGGTTGGAAACTAATGAAAAACTGTTTTTT.

In its sample, this clone was seen a few times. The CDR3 protein is CASSFSTGSYEQYF. The CDR3 DNA reads as TGTGCCAGCAGTTTTTCGACAGGCTCCTACGAGCAGTACTTC. The V and J genes are TRBV6-5 and TRBJ2-7; D is possibly TRBD1 (6 bases). V dropped 4 bases and J dropped 0 bases, with 10 bases sitting between them. The length of the CDR3 is 14 residues. The germline V gene has CDR1 MNHEY and CDR2 SVGAGI.

The chain is built from TRBV5-1 and TRBJ2-7, with 9 bases that match TRBD1. Looked up from germline, CDR1 is SGHRS and CDR2 is YFSETQ. The CDR3 contains 17 residues. J lost 5 bases, V lost 1 base, and 13 bases had no gene match. CDR3 sequence reads: CASSLFSLGTGNNEQYF. In DNA form, the CDR3 reads TGCGCCAGCAGCTTGTTCTCTTTAGGGACAGGGAACAACGAGCAGTACTTC.

The chain is built from TRBV19 and TRBJ1-5; unclear D gene. Germline V CDR1 and CDR2: LNHDA, SQIVND (reference sequence). The CDR3 consists of 13 residues. V was shortened by 5 bases and J by 1 base, with 6 bases between the two germline ends. The CDR3 is CASSWGSNQPQHF. In nucleotides, the CDR3 is TGTGCCAGTAGTTGGGGAAGCAATCAGCCCCAGCATTTT.

The rearrangement joins TRBV11-2 to TRBJ1-6, with D possibly TRBD1 on 6 matching bases. The CDR3 is made up of 15 amino acids. Germline CDR1 reads SGHAT; CDR2 reads FQNNGV. Trimming removed 4 bases at V and 6 bases at J, with 13 bases between. The CDR3, as DNA: TGTGCCAGCAGCTACCGTGGACAGCCTAATTCACCCCTCCACTTT. It yields the protein CASSYRGQPNSPLHF. Full variable domain (remainder filled in from reference TRBV11-2 and TRBJ1-6): EAGVAQSPRYKIIEKRQSVAFWCNPISGHATLYWYQQILGQGPKLLIQFQNNGVVDDSQLPKDRFSAERLKGVDSTLKIQPAKLEDSAVYLCASSYRGQPNSPLHFGNGTRLTVT.

The count of this clone is one. This chain joins TRBV6-1 and TRBJ2-3; D might be TRBD2 (5 bases). Trimming took 3 bases from V and 5 from J, leaving 15 bases between them. Germline V gene sequence: CDR1 MNHNS, CDR2 SASEGT. CDR3 length equals 15 residues. Here the CDR3 reads CASSDDSRVGDTQYF. The CDR3 DNA is TGTGCCAGCAGTGACGATTCGCGGGTGGGAGATACGCAGTATTTT.

In this sample, this clone turned up a few times. The chain recombines TRBV10-2 with TRBJ2-2; D perhaps matches TRBD2 (6 bases). V lost 5 bases to trimming and J lost 4 bases, with 14 bases between them. Germline CDR1 WSHSY, CDR2 SAAADI. This CDR3 is built from 15 residues. The CDR3 sequence: CASSPTSLSTGELFF. The CDR3 bases are TGCGCCAGCAGTCCTACTAGCTTGAGCACCGGGGAGCTGTTTTTT.

The V and J genes are TRBV11-3 and TRBJ2-1; D possibly matches TRBD1 or TRBD2 (6 bases each). Trimming removed 1 base at V and 5 bases at J, with 12 bases between. Germline lookup yields CDR1 SGHNT and CDR2 YENEEA. The CDR3 is 15 amino acids. In nucleotides, the CDR3 is TGTGCCAGCAGCTTAGGCGGGACACTTAACAATGAGCAGTTCTTC. Translated: CASSLGGTLNNEQFF. The full variable domain, its missing parts supplied by reference TRBV11-3 and TRBJ2-1, is EAGVVQSPRYKIIEKKQPVAFWCNPISGHNTLYWYLQNLGQGPELLIRYENEEAVDDSQLPKDRFSAERLKGVDSTLKIQPAELGDSAVYLCASSLGGTLNNEQFFGPGTRLTVL.

This chain's CDR3 is CASSFSSGNWYNEQFF. The CDR3 coding sequence is TGTGCCAGCAGCTTTTCTAGCGGCAACTGGTACAATGAGCAGTTCTTC. The V call is TRBV11-1, the J call TRBJ2-1; the match to TRBD2 covers 7 bases. J gave up 4 bases and V 3 bases, and 9 bases lay outside the gene matches. CDR1 and CDR2 (germline): SGHAT, FQDESV (reference sequence). CDR3 length equals 16 residues.

The chain employs TRBV11-1 and TRBJ1-2; D gene unclear. Germline V lookup: CDR1 SGHAT, CDR2 FQDESV (reference sequence). V lost 1 base and J lost 6, with 12 bases in between. This CDR3 comprises 14 residues. The CDR3 here is CASSLGLHPNGYTF. Here the CDR3 DNA reads TGTGCCAGCAGCTTAGGGCTTCACCCCAATGGCTACACCTTC.

The chain uses TRBV24-1 and TRBJ1-1, with D maybe TRBD1 (6 bases). Germline V lookup: CDR1 KGHDR, CDR2 SFDVKD. The CDR3 is made up of 13 amino acids. V lost 5 bases, J lost 9 bases, and 15 bases lay in between. The CDR3 protein is CATSAVGGVQAFF. The CDR3 DNA follows: TGTGCCACCAGTGCGGTAGGGGGTGTTCAAGCTTTCTTT.

The chain has TRBV5-5 and TRBJ1-5, with D possibly matching TRBD1 (6 bases). V was clipped by 3 bases and J by 0 bases, with 10 bases between them. This CDR3 comprises 15 residues. Germline V gene lookup returns CDR1 SGHKS and CDR2 YYEKEE (reference sequence). CDR3 loop: CASSSGHYSNQPQHF. The CDR3 nucleotides are TGTGCCAGCAGCTCGGGACATTATAGCAATCAGCCCCAGCATTTT.

J is TRBJ1-2 and V is TRBV5-4, with 7 bases lining up with TRBD1. The germline V gene has CDR1 SGHNT and CDR2 YYREEE (reference sequence). The CDR3 runs 15 residues. The V segment lost 0 bases and the J segment 8 bases; nucleotides outside the gene matches: 10. The CDR3 reads CASSLGVGTESGYTF. The CDR3 nucleotides read TGTGCCAGCAGCTTGGGAGTGGGGACAGAATCGGGCTACACCTTC.

V is TRBV29-1 and J is TRBJ2-5; D may be TRBD2 (5 bases). V lost 8 bases, J lost 0 bases, and 19 bases lay in between. Germline CDR1 reads SQVTM; CDR2 reads ANQGSEA. The CDR3 totals 15 residues. The CDR3 reads CSLLPGEGNQETQYF. The CDR3 DNA reads TGCAGCCTTCTCCCAGGCGAGGGTAACCAAGAGACCCAGTACTTC. Supplemented by reference TRBV29-1 and TRBJ2-5, the full variable domain reads SAVISQKPSRDICQRGTSLTIQCQVDSQVTMMFWYRQQPGQSLTLIATANQGSEATYESGFVIDKFPISRPNLTFSTLTVSNMSPEDSSIYLCSLLPGEGNQETQYFGPGTRLLVL.

The chain carries TRBV7-9 and TRBJ2-1, with D possibly being TRBD1 or TRBD2 (5 bases each). The CDR3 contains 15 residues. Germline CDR1 SEHNR, CDR2 FQNEAQ (reference sequence). Trimming left V 1 base short and J 2 bases short, with 9 bases between. Written as DNA, the CDR3 is TGTGCCAGCAGCTTAGGAGGGGATGCCTACAATGAGCAGTTCTTC. Its translation: CASSLGGDAYNEQFF.

This clone came up once. The V and J genes are TRBV5-1 and TRBJ1-4, with D unclear. This CDR3 contains 14 residues. Trimming shortened V by 5 bases and J by 6 bases, and 14 bases separated the two germline ends. Germline values: CDR1 SGHRS, CDR2 YFSETQ. The CDR3, as DNA: TGCGCCAGCAGAGGTCAAAGGTCGTATGAAAAACTGTTTTTT. Residues: CASRGQRSYEKLFF.

J is TRBJ1-4 and V is TRBV7-9; D is uncertain. V lost 2 bases and J lost 4, with 11 bases in between. This CDR3 comprises 15 residues. The germline V gene encodes CDR1 SEHNR and CDR2 FQNEAQ (reference sequence). In DNA form, the CDR3 reads TGTGCCAGCAGCTTATTGGGTTTCCATAATGAAAAACTGTTTTTT. Amino acid sequence: CASSLLGFHNEKLFF. Full variable domain (missing parts from reference TRBV7-9 and TRBJ1-4): DTGVSQNPRHKITKRGQNVTFRCDPISEHNRLYWYRQTLGQGPEFLTYFQNEAQLEKSRLLSDRFSAERPKGSFSTLEIQRTEQGDSAMYLCASSLLGFHNEKLFFGSGTQLSVL.

This clone has a single count. CDR3 residues: CATSRSGTGGTNYGYTF. The CDR3 DNA is TGTGCCACCAGCAGATCCGGGACAGGGGGGACTAACTATGGCTACACCTTC. The V and J genes are TRBV15 and TRBJ1-2; 11 bases are shared with TRBD1. Per the germline V gene, CDR1 is LNHNV and CDR2 is YYDKDF (reference sequence). The CDR3 runs to 17 residues. V was pared by 2 bases and J by 0 bases, with 5 bases of the junction left unmatched.

The rearrangement links TRBV7-8 to TRBJ2-7; TRBD2 matches 14 bases. CDR1 is SGHVS and CDR2 is FQNEAQ in the germline V gene. The J segment lost 0 bases and the V segment lost 3 bases, leaving 10 bases of the junction unmatched. The CDR3 consists of 19 residues. The CDR3 coding sequence is TGTGCCAGCAGCTTTCTGGGACTAGCGGGAGTGGGGAGCTCCTACGAGCAGTACTTC. Translation gives CASSFLGLAGVGSSYEQYF. The variable domain in full, with the rest retrieved from reference TRBV7-8 and TRBJ2-7, is GAGVSQSPRYKVAKRGQDVALRCDPISGHVSLFWYQQALGQGPEFLTYFQNEAQLDKSGLPSDRFFAERPEGSVSTLKIQRTQQEDSAVYLCASSFLGLAGVGSSYEQYFGPGTRLTVT.

This chain connects TRBV28 to TRBJ1-1, with unresolved D. With 5 bases removed from V and 5 bases from J, the gap between germline ends came to 12 bases. The CDR3 has 13 residues. The germline CDR1 and CDR2 sequences are MDHEN and SYDVKM. The chain's CDR3 is CASSPGSGTEAFF. Here the CDR3 DNA reads TGTGCCAGCAGTCCCGGGTCTGGGACTGAAGCTTTCTTT. The variable domain in full, with the rest retrieved from reference TRBV28 and TRBJ1-1, is DVKVTQSSRYLVKRTGEKVFLECVQDMDHENMFWYRQDPGLGLRLIYFSYDVKMKEKGDIPEGYSVSREKKERFSLILESASTNQTSMYLCASSPGSGTEAFFGQGTRLTVV.

The chain combines TRBV27 with TRBJ2-3; D possibly corresponds to TRBD2 (5 bases). The CDR3 has 14 amino acids. V lost 5 bases to trimming and J lost 3 bases, with 12 bases between them. Germline V gives CDR1 MNHEY, CDR2 SMNVEV (reference sequence). The CDR3 region is CASSLWEQTDTQYF. The DNA of the CDR3 is TGTGCCAGCAGTCTATGGGAGCAAACAGATACGCAGTATTTT.

The V call is TRBV6-1, the J call TRBJ1-1; the D is unclear. Per the germline V gene, CDR1 is MNHNS and CDR2 is SASEGT. Trimming took off 2 bases at V and 2 bases at J, with 3 bases between the two ends. The CDR3 length is 12 residues. CDR3 DNA: TGTGCCAGCAGTGAATATAACACTGAAGCTTTCTTT. Translation gives CASSEYNTEAFF.

The chain uses TRBV19 and TRBJ1-1, with a possible D match to TRBD1 (5 bases). The CDR3 is 11 residues long. From germline, CDR1 is LNHDA and CDR2 SQIVND (reference sequence). With 11 bases removed from V and 5 bases from J, the gap between germline ends came to 12 bases. CDR3: CAAHGGTEAFF. The CDR3 DNA reads as TGTGCCGCGCACGGGGGGACTGAAGCTTTCTTT.

CDR3 in DNA: TGTGCCAGCTCACCAATCTCCTCCGGACCTTATGAAAAACTGTTTTTT. Protein: CASSPISSGPYEKLFF. This rearrangement joins TRBV18 to TRBJ1-4, with D hard to call. The CDR3 covers 16 residues. Germline V CDR1 and CDR2: KGHSH, LQKENI. V lost 2 bases and J lost 6, with 16 bases in between.

This chain uses TRBV25-1 with TRBJ1-2; no reliable D call. CDR3 length equals 12 residues. Germline loops: CDR1 MGHDK, CDR2 SYGVNS. V was clipped by 5 bases and J by 4 bases, with 8 bases between them. The CDR3 here is CASSFGLYGYTF. The DNA of the CDR3 is TGTGCCAGCAGTTTCGGGCTCTATGGCTACACCTTC.

This chain connects TRBV5-1 to TRBJ2-7; 11 positions match TRBD2. The CDR3 runs to 15 residues. Losses at the gene ends were 3 bases for V and 4 bases for J; bases not matched to a gene: 6. The germline gives CDR1 SGHRS, CDR2 YFSETQ. DNA of the CDR3: TGCGCCAGCAGCTATTACGGGACTAGCGGTTACGAGCAGTACTTC. Translation: CASSYYGTSGYEQYF.

The V and J genes are TRBV21-1 and TRBJ2-7; the table calls TRBD1, which could not be checked here. TRBV21-1 is given as a pseudogene. The length of the CDR3 is 15 residues. The DNA of the CDR3 is TGTGCCAGCAGCAAAGAGGAGGGACAGGGGTACGAGCAGTACTTC. This sequence encodes CASSKEEGQGYEQYF.

The V gene is TRBV9, the J gene TRBJ1-2, with 7 positions matching TRBD1. V lost 5 bases and J lost 6; bases outside the gene matches: 10. The CDR3 has 14 residues. In germline, CDR1 is SGDLS, CDR2 YYNGEE. The CDR3 loop is CASSGRTGPHGYTF. For the CDR3, the DNA is TGTGCCAGCAGTGGACGGACAGGCCCGCATGGCTACACCTTC. The variable domain in full, completed from reference TRBV9 and TRBJ1-2, reads DSGVTQTPKHLITATGQRVTLRCSPRSGDLSVYWYQQSLDQGLQFLIQYYNGEERAKGNILERFSAQQFPDLHSELNLSSLELGDSALYFCASSGRTGPHGYTFGSGTRLTVV.

The V gene is TRBV2, the J gene TRBJ2-1; 7 bases agree with TRBD2. The germline CDR1 and CDR2 sequences are SNHLY and FYNNEI. CDR3 length equals 15 residues. With 6 bases clipped from V and 1 base from J, the junction kept 6 bases outside the gene matches. CDR3 amino acids: CASRSTSESYNEQFF. CDR3 DNA sequence: TGTGCCAGCAGGTCAACTAGCGAGTCCTACAATGAGCAGTTCTTC.

The J gene is TRBJ1-3, the V gene TRBV5-1; D remains unclear. CDR1 SGHRS and CDR2 YFSETQ come from the germline V gene. This CDR3 is 17 amino acids long. V lost 4 bases and J 0 bases, leaving 17 bases between the germline ends. The CDR3 nucleotides read TGCGCCAGCAGCCGAGGCGGAGGGTCCCACTCTGGAAACACCATATATTTT. It yields the protein CASSRGGGSHSGNTIYF.

This clone has a handful of counts. The chain is built from TRBV5-4 and TRBJ1-6; D is possibly TRBD1 (5 bases). Germline V gene data show CDR1 as SGHNT and CDR2 as YYREEE (reference sequence). Trimming cost V 4 bases and J 3 bases, with 14 bases left between them. The CDR3 runs to 16 residues. CDR3 protein: CASSREQDIYNSPLHF. CDR3 DNA: TGTGCCAGCAGCCGCGAACAGGACATCTATAATTCACCCCTCCACTTT.